Listed here are 11 T cell receptor beta chains from one sample, sequenced in a study of blood T cell repertoires in COVID-19. Assay used: immunoSEQ multiplex PCR; TCRdb lists only in-frame clones, some missing. The sample shows hundreds of thousands of clones, around 88% of them seen only once. The sample consisted of peripheral blood. The receptors derive from an elderly woman with COVID-19, enrolled during active disease.

This clone was seen at least ten times. The rearrangement uses TRBV2 and TRBJ1-6; maybe TRBD1 (6 bases). Germline V lookup: CDR1 SNHLY, CDR2 FYNNEI. The CDR3 runs to 15 residues. Trimming took 5 bases from V and 9 from J, leaving 17 bases between them. As DNA, the CDR3 is TGTGCCAGCAGTAGTGCCAGGGGTTTGGGTTCACCCCTCCACTTT. It specifies CASSSARGLGSPLHF.

The V call is TRBV7-2, the J call TRBJ1-4; 10 nucleotides align to TRBD1. The germline CDR1 and CDR2 sequences are SGHTA and FQGNSA. The CDR3 is made up of 15 amino acids. After removal of 5 bases from V and 6 bases from J, the junction contained 6 bases not matched to a gene. In DNA form, the CDR3 reads TGTGCCAGCAGCGCCGGGACAGGGGAATATGAAAAACTGTTTTTT. Amino acid sequence: CASSAGTGEYEKLFF. The full variable domain, completed using reference TRBV7-2 and TRBJ1-4, is GAGVSQSPSNKVTEKGKDVELRCDPISGHTALYWYRQSLGQGLEFLIYFQGNSAPDKSGLPSDRFSAERTGGSVSTLTIQRTQQEDSAVYLCASSAGTGEYEKLFFGSGTQLSVL.

J is TRBJ1-4 and V is TRBV9; 9 bases agree with TRBD1. CDR3 length equals 15 residues. From germline, CDR1 is SGDLS and CDR2 YYNGEE. J lost 6 bases, V lost 3 bases, and 6 bases had no gene match. The CDR3 loop is CASSAGTGWDEKLFF. The DNA for the CDR3 is TGTGCCAGCAGCGCCGGGACAGGGTGGGATGAAAAACTGTTTTTT. The whole variable domain, remainder taken from reference TRBV9 and TRBJ1-4, is DSGVTQTPKHLITATGQRVTLRCSPRSGDLSVYWYQQSLDQGLQFLIQYYNGEERAKGNILERFSAQQFPDLHSELNLSSLELGDSALYFCASSAGTGWDEKLFFGSGTQLSVL.

This clone has a handful of counts. This chain links TRBV5-1 with TRBJ1-5; D remains ambiguous. Trimming removed 0 bases at V and 3 bases at J, with 10 bases between. CDR1 SGHRS and CDR2 YFSETQ come from the germline V gene. This CDR3 has 15 amino acids. CDR3 protein: CASSLAGVYNQPQHF. The DNA for the CDR3 is TGCGCCAGCAGCTTGGCCGGGGTTTACAATCAGCCCCAGCATTTT. The full variable domain, completed using reference TRBV5-1 and TRBJ1-5, is KAGVTQTPRYLIKTRGQQVTLSCSPISGHRSVSWYQQTPGQGLQFLFEYFSETQRNKGNFPGRFSGRQFSNSRSEMNVSTLELGDSALYLCASSLAGVYNQPQHFGDGTRLSIL.

This chain uses TRBV27 with TRBJ1-6; D is undetermined. The germline CDR1 and CDR2 sequences are MNHEY and SMNVEV (reference sequence). There are 12 residues in the CDR3. Trimming cost V 5 bases and J 8 bases, with 7 bases left between them. CDR3 coding DNA: TGTGCCAGCAGTCCACTCCATTCACCCCTCCACTTT. Its translation: CASSPLHSPLHF.

The V call is TRBV11-2, the J call TRBJ1-6, with D perhaps TRBD1 (6 bases). Germline CDR1 is SGHAT and CDR2 is FQNNGV. This CDR3 has 17 residues. Trimming stripped 3 bases from V and 7 bases from J, with 19 bases between. Here the CDR3 reads CASSFHGGGRRNSPLHF. CDR3 DNA sequence: TGTGCCAGCAGCTTCCACGGGGGGGGGCGACGGAATTCACCCCTCCACTTT.

The rearrangement joins TRBV7-8 to TRBJ1-5, with a weak D call TRBD1 (5 bases). CDR1 and CDR2 from the germline V gene are SGHVS and FQNEAQ. The CDR3 totals 14 residues. The ends were cut back, 5 bases at V and 4 bases at J, with 12 bases in the middle. CDR3 loop: CASSLSGGNQPQHF. For the CDR3, the DNA is TGTGCCAGCAGCCTCTCGGGGGGTAATCAGCCCCAGCATTTT.

This clone was detected only a few times. This rearrangement joins TRBV10-3 to TRBJ1-2, with TRBD1 matching over 9 bases. The CDR3 length is 12 residues. CDR1 and CDR2 (germline): ENHRY, SYGVKD. V gave up 6 bases and J gave up 6 bases; unmatched junction bases: 2. The CDR3 protein is CAISDRGNGYTF. The CDR3 region has the DNA TGTGCCATCAGCGACAGGGGGAATGGCTACACCTTC.

This chain uses TRBV2 with TRBJ2-5, with D perhaps TRBD1 (6 bases). Trimming stripped 6 bases from V and 1 base from J, with 12 bases between. Germline V gene lookup returns CDR1 SNHLY and CDR2 FYNNEI. The CDR3 length is 14 residues. CDR3 residues: CASSRDTSQETQYF. Here the CDR3 DNA reads TGTGCCAGCAGCCGGGACACAAGCCAAGAGACCCAGTACTTC. The whole variable domain, remainder taken from reference TRBV2 and TRBJ2-5, is EPEVTQTPSHQVTQMGQEVILRCVPISNHLYFYWYRQILGQKVEFLVSFYNNEISEKSEIFDDQFSVERPDGSNFTLKIRSTKLEDSAMYFCASSRDTSQETQYFGPGTRLLVL.

The V and J genes are TRBV18 and TRBJ2-1; D is unresolved. Germline V gene lookup returns CDR1 KGHSH and CDR2 LQKENI. This CDR3 contains 13 residues. V was trimmed by 1 base and J by 8 bases, leaving 9 bases between them. This chain's CDR3 is CASSPLQTHEQFF. The CDR3 DNA follows: TGTGCCAGCTCACCACTACAGACCCATGAGCAGTTCTTC.

The rearrangement joins TRBV28 to TRBJ1-1; D perhaps matches TRBD1 (5 bases). The CDR3 runs to 14 residues. Germline V lookup: CDR1 MDHEN, CDR2 SYDVKM. Between the trimmed V and J ends, which lost 3 bases and 1 base, there was a span of 9 bases. CDR3 nucleotides: TGTGCCAGCAGTTTCACTGACAGGAACACTGAAGCTTTCTTT. Translated, it gives CASSFTDRNTEAFF.